These T cell receptor beta chains were read from a single sample in a study of blood T cell repertoires in COVID-19. The protocol was immunoSEQ multiplex PCR, while the TCRdb copy is restricted to in-frame clones and leaves out a portion. The sample lists about 160,000 clones, roughly 74% occurring once. The sequencing input was peripheral blood. The receptor source for this set is a woman at least 80 years old with acute or convalescent COVID-19. Each CDR3 is given with its conserved first and last residue. Each record gives: clone size, D gene, J gene, V gene, CDR3 protein, CDR3 DNA. The D gene is left open where the match is weak. Not all rows give a size; the values are once, few, many and, for expanded clones, a class.

NA NA TRBJ1-6 TRBV28 CASWGQGDWNSPLHF TGTGCCAGCTGGGGACAAGGGGATTGGAATTCACCCCTCCACTTT
NA TRBD1 TRBJ1-5 TRBV6-5 CASSYDRGGQPQHF TGTGCCAGCAGTTATGACAGGGGAGGTCAGCCCCAGCATTTT
NA TRBD1 TRBJ2-5 TRBV4-2 CASSQGQGVQETQYF TGTGCCAGCAGCCAGGGACAGGGAGTACAAGAGACCCAGTACTTC
NA TRBD1 TRBJ1-1 TRBV19 CASRRQGGTEAFF TGTGCCAGTAGACGACAGGGAGGCACTGAAGCTTTCTTT
NA NA TRBJ1-5 TRBV11-2 CASSGQTNQPQHF TGTGCCAGCAGCGGGCAGACCAATCAGCCCCAGCATTTT
NA TRBD2 TRBJ2-3 TRBV11-2 CASSLLSGGASTDTQYF TGTGCCAGCAGTTTACTAAGCGGGGGGGCAAGCACAGATACGCAGTATTTT
once NA TRBJ1-2 TRBV7-9 CASSSSQGPDYGYTF TGTGCCAGCAGCTCCTCTCAGGGGCCGGACTATGGCTACACCTTC
NA TRBD2 TRBJ2-1 TRBV30 CAWAGLAGYNEQFF TGTGCCTGGGCTGGACTAGCGGGATACAATGAGCAGTTCTTC
NA TRBD1 TRBJ1-5 TRBV28 CASRGGQGSNQPQHF TGTGCCAGCAGGGGGGGACAGGGAAGCAATCAGCCCCAGCATTTT
NA NA TRBJ1-2 TRBV27 CASKRDTNNYGYTF TGTGCCAGCAAACGGGACACTAATAACTATGGCTACACCTTC
NA NA TRBJ2-7 TRBV19 CASRQTLGRSQSEQYF TGTGCCAGTAGGCAGACACTCGGCCGGTCCCAATCCGAGCAGTACTTC
NA TRBD2 TRBJ2-1 TRBV5-1 CASRWTSGTPSYNEQFF TGCGCCAGCAGATGGACTAGCGGGACCCCCTCTTACAATGAGCAGTTCTTC
NA NA TRBJ1-4 TRBV21-1 CASGPRHATNEKLFF TGTGCCAGCGGGCCCCGACACGCAACTAATGAAAAACTGTTTTTT
few NA TRBJ2-7 TRBV5-4 CASSVKSGFTYEQYF TGTGCCAGCAGCGTAAAGAGCGGGTTCACCTACGAGCAGTACTTC
NA NA TRBJ2-7 TRBV2 CASIAGSYEQYF TGTGCCAGCATAGCAGGGTCGTACGAGCAGTACTTC
NA TRBD1 TRBJ2-7 TRBV2 CATYYRDRLSARTYEQYF TGTGCCACGTATTACCGGGACAGACTATCCGCAAGGACCTACGAGCAGTACTTC
NA NA TRBJ1-1 TRBV6-5 CASSQYTEAFF TGTGCCAGCAGTCAGTACACTGAAGCTTTCTTT
NA TRBD1 TRBJ2-3 TRBV9 CASSVGVGDSSTDTQYF TGTGCCAGCAGCGTAGGAGTAGGGGACAGTAGCACAGATACGCAGTATTTT
NA NA TRBJ2-7 TRBV5-1 CASSLELAGYDEQYF TGCGCCAGCAGCTTGGAATTGGCAGGGTACGACGAGCAGTACTTC
NA TRBD1 TRBJ2-5 TRBV27 CASSPYPGTGKETQYF TGTGCCAGCAGCCCATACCCCGGGACAGGGAAAGAGACCCAGTACTTC
NA TRBD2 TRBJ2-7 TRBV5-6 CASSLGKRGIREQYF TGTGCCAGCAGCTTGGGGAAGCGGGGGATCCGCGAGCAGTACTTC
NA NA TRBJ2-1 TRBV11-2 CASSFDKTKQFF TGTGCCAGCAGCTTCGACAAGACAAAGCAGTTCTTC
NA NA TRBJ1-3 TRBV6-6 CASSYSGQSSGNTIYF TGTGCCAGCAGTTACTCCGGACAGAGCTCTGGAAACACCATATATTTT
NA TRBD1 TRBJ1-4 TRBV12-3/TRBV12-4 CASKDREYEKLFF TGTGCCAGCAAAGACAGGGAGTACGAAAAACTGTTTTTT
NA NA TRBJ2-6 TRBV7-9 CASSLEGVSGANVLTF TGTGCCAGCAGCTTAGAGGGGGTCTCTGGGGCCAACGTCCTGACTTTC
NA TRBD2 TRBJ2-1 TRBV11-3 CASSLGLAGINEQFF TGTGCCAGCAGCCTTGGACTAGCGGGAATTAATGAGCAGTTCTTC
NA NA TRBJ2-5 TRBV2 CASMKWQRGETQYF TGTGCCAGCATGAAGTGGCAGCGTGGGGAGACCCAGTACTTC
NA TRBD1 TRBJ1-5 TRBV28 CASRGQGSNQPQHF TGTGCCAGCAGAGGACAGGGGAGCAATCAGCCCCAGCATTTT
few TRBD1 TRBJ1-6 TRBV4-1 CASSQQQGRNSPLHF TGCGCCAGCAGCCAACAACAGGGGAGGAATTCACCCCTCCACTTT
NA NA TRBJ1-2 TRBV19 CASVPPGLTYGYTF TGTGCCAGTGTCCCCCCGGGACTGACTTATGGCTACACCTTC
few TRBD1 TRBJ2-3 TRBV28 CASSPRGGGGDTQYF TGTGCCAGCAGTCCCAGAGGGGGCGGAGGAGATACGCAGTATTTT
NA NA TRBJ1-6 TRBV5-1 CASSSSRGSANSPLHF TGCGCCAGCAGCAGCTCCAGGGGTTCGGCGAATTCACCCCTCCACTTT
few NA TRBJ1-6 TRBV3-1/TRBV3-2 CASSQQTGNSPLHF TGTGCCAGCAGCCAGCAGACAGGCAACTCACCCCTCCACTTT
NA TRBD1 TRBJ1-2 TRBV30 CAWSPLQGIYGYTF TGTGCCTGGAGTCCCCTACAGGGGATCTATGGCTACACCTTC
NA NA TRBJ1-2 TRBV27 CASSFTGSRVLDGYTF TGTGCCAGCAGTTTCACAGGGTCGAGGGTCCTGGATGGCTACACCTTC
NA NA TRBJ2-4 TRBV27 CASSLFPQTGNGRTTWF TGTGCCAGCAGTTTATTCCCCCAAACAGGGAACGGCAGAACTACGTGGTTC
NA NA TRBJ2-1 TRBV20-1 CSASHWGDEQFF TGCAGTGCTAGTCACTGGGGCGATGAGCAGTTCTTC
few NA TRBJ1-4 TRBV4-1 CASSQRDSATNEKLFF TGCGCCAGCAGCCAGCGAGACAGTGCAACTAATGAAAAACTGTTTTTT
few NA TRBJ1-2 TRBV5-1 CASSPQGRDGYTF TGCGCCAGCAGCCCCCAGGGGCGGGATGGCTACACCTTC
NA NA TRBJ2-5 TRBV20-1 CSASIPGTTGGETQYF TGCAGTGCTAGTATACCTGGGACAACCGGGGGGGAGACCCAGTACTTC
NA TRBD1 TRBJ1-5 TRBV19 CASSTPGQGNQPQHF TGTGCCAGTAGTACACCGGGACAGGGTAATCAGCCCCAGCATTTT
NA TRBD2 TRBJ2-7 TRBV27 CASSFLAGGPNEQYF TGTGCCAGCAGTTTTCTGGCGGGAGGGCCGAACGAGCAGTACTTC
NA NA TRBJ2-1 TRBV2 CASGASEYNEQFF TGTGCCAGTGGGGCCAGTGAATACAATGAGCAGTTCTTC
NA TRBD1 TRBJ1-2 TRBV5-1 CASSRAGTGGETYGYTF TGCGCCAGCAGCAGAGCCGGGACAGGGGGCGAAACCTATGGCTACACCTTC
once NA TRBJ1-5 TRBV19 CASSIFAQGGQPQHF TGTGCCAGTAGTATCTTCGCTCAGGGCGGTCAGCCCCAGCATTTT